The rows below give T cell receptor beta chains drawn from one sample of a study of neurological immune-mediated disorders. TCRdb used MiXCR to reprocess the 5' RACE reads, holding one entry per CDR3 protein. This table has approximately 58,000 distinct CDR3 sequences, about an eighth appearing once. Material for sequencing was PBMCs. The receptors come from a man in his sixties in good health. The CDR3 runs from the conserved cysteine through the conserved F or W. Fields, in order: J gene, D gene, clone size, CDR3 length, V gene, CDR3 DNA, CDR3 protein. A D gene is named only where the DNA matches it firmly. Some rows mark clone size as missing; the rest say once, few, many or name a class of expanded clone.

J: TRBJ1-4; D: NA; size: NA; length: 14; V: TRBV12-2; DNA: TGTGCAAGTCGCTTAGTTCCGGGAGCCGAAAAACTGTTTTTT; CDR3: CASRLVPGAEKLFF
J: TRBJ2-4; D: NA; size: many; length: 15; V: TRBV9; DNA: TGTGCCAGCAGCGCCAGTGACTGGGGAGGAAACATTCAGTACTTC; CDR3: CASSASDWGGNIQYF
J: TRBJ2-5; D: NA; size: many; length: 16; V: TRBV20-1; DNA: TGCAGTGCTAGAGATCTAAGGGGCGAGCGCCAAGAGACCCAGTACTTC; CDR3: CSARDLRGERQETQYF
J: TRBJ1-1; D: NA; size: once; length: 14; V: TRBV20-1; DNA: TGCTGTGCCTTCCCCAGGGGCGTGGACACTGAAGCTTTCTTT; CDR3: CCAFPRGVDTEAFF
J: TRBJ1-1; D: NA; size: many; length: 14; V: TRBV5-6; DNA: TGTGCCAGCAGTCCTACAGGGCCCACTTCTGAAGCTTTCTTT; CDR3: CASSPTGPTSEAFF
J: TRBJ1-4; D: NA; size: many; length: 14; V: TRBV10-2; DNA: TGCGCCAGCGCGGAGCCAGGATCGGATGAAAAACTGTTTTTT; CDR3: CASAEPGSDEKLFF
J: TRBJ1-1; D: NA; size: many; length: 13; V: TRBV7-2; DNA: TGTGCCAGCAGCTCAGGGTTCTTCACTGAAGCTTTCTTT; CDR3: CASSSGFFTEAFF
J: TRBJ1-3; D: NA; size: many; length: 16; V: TRBV15; DNA: TGTGCCACCAGCACGGAGACAGTTGCCTCTGGAAACACCATATATTTT; CDR3: CATSTETVASGNTIYF
J: TRBJ2-7; D: TRBD1; size: many; length: 15; V: TRBV9; DNA: TGTGCCAGCAGCGCCCCGGACAGGGCGCCCTACGAGCAGTACTTC; CDR3: CASSAPDRAPYEQYF
J: TRBJ2-7; D: TRBD2; size: few; length: 15; V: TRBV19; DNA: TGTGCCAGTTCTAACTTAGGGACTAGCGGCCACGAGCAGTACTTC; CDR3: CASSNLGTSGHEQYF
J: TRBJ2-7; D: NA; size: many; length: 14; V: TRBV15; DNA: TGTGCCACCAGCAGAGGACCGGGGGCACCGGGGAAGTACTTC; CDR3: CATSRGPGAPGKYF
J: TRBJ1-3; D: NA; size: many; length: 16; V: TRBV18; DNA: TGTGCCAGCTCACCCCAGGGTCAGACTTCTGGAAACACCATATATTTT; CDR3: CASSPQGQTSGNTIYF
J: TRBJ1-1; D: TRBD1; size: many; length: 13; V: TRBV29-1; DNA: TGCAGCGTCGGGACAGGGGGTTACACTGAAGCTTTCTTT; CDR3: CSVGTGGYTEAFF
J: TRBJ1-6; D: NA; size: many; length: 15; V: TRBV28; DNA: TGTGCCAGCAGTTCTCGGGGAACCTATAATTCACCCCTCCACTTT; CDR3: CASSSRGTYNSPLHF
J: TRBJ2-5; D: TRBD1; size: NA; length: 15; V: TRBV27; DNA: TGTGCCAGCAGTTTTTCCGGGACAGGGGGAGAGACCCAGTACTTC; CDR3: CASSFSGTGGETQYF
J: TRBJ2-7; D: NA; size: many; length: 16; V: TRBV5-1; DNA: TGCGCCAGCAGCTGGGACCTGGGTACTCTGACCTACGAGCAGTACTTC; CDR3: CASSWDLGTLTYEQYF
J: TRBJ2-5; D: NA; size: many; length: 13; V: TRBV12-3/TRBV12-4; DNA: TGTGCCAGCAGCCAGCAGCGGCAAGAGACCCAGTACTTC; CDR3: CASSQQRQETQYF
J: TRBJ2-2; D: NA; size: many; length: 15; V: TRBV7-2; DNA: TGTGCCAGCAGCGGCAGATGGGTAAACACCGGGGAGCTGTTTTTT; CDR3: CASSGRWVNTGELFF